Sequencing of this T cell receptor beta chain was carried out in a study of blood T cells in healthy people across ages. This clonotype was counted only a few times. Its antigen remains unidentified. A second PCR, run for 7 to 11 cycles, used a sample-barcoded 5' primer plus a J-beta primer mix. From the 5' RACE reads, TCRdb called clonotypes with MiXCR, one entry per CDR3 protein. The sample lists around 1.5 million distinct CDR3 sequences; about 35% were seen once. Study-wide points: The authors considered diversity estimates from one million T cells to be underestimates.

This CDR3 has 13 residues. Germline lookup yields CDR1 SGHDN and CDR2 FVKESK. V was cut by 3 bases and J by 9 bases, with 14 bases left in between. The chain uses TRBV14 and TRBJ1-1; D call uncertain. Specimen: blood. This clonotype originated in a woman in her twenties or thirties in good health. The CDR3 sequence is CASSQGIGVQAFF. The CDR3 DNA is TGTGCCAGCAGCCAGGGTATCGGAGTACAAGCTTTCTTT.